The T cell receptor (beta chain) described here comes from a study of early T cells in non-severe SARS-CoV-2 infection. On the study more broadly: Sequencing of bulk RNA from unsorted whole blood was done, without chain pairing. General study points: VDJdb matching skewed toward anti-spike CD8 responses, missing private and CD4 specificities.

Individual cDNA molecules received unique molecular identifiers during library preparation. TCRdb passed the 5' RACE reads through MiXCR, listing each CDR3 protein once. The sample contains tens of thousands of distinct CDR3 sequences, about 7.1% of which appear only once. CDR3 length: 14 residues. Germline V gene lookup returns CDR1 SEHNR and CDR2 FQNEAQ (reference sequence). V shed 3 bases and J 7 bases; nucleotides not matched to a gene: 0. This clonotype has a count of ten or more. The target antigen is unknown. The J gene is TRBJ1-4, the V gene TRBV7-9; the match to TRBD1 covers 12 bases. This clonotype was sampled from an adult who was a healthcare worker with PCR-confirmed SARS-CoV-2 infection or an uninfected control (not recorded which). Sequencing was performed on whole blood, taken at baseline. Here the CDR3 reads CASSLGQGAEKLFF. CDR3 sequence (DNA): TGTGCCAGCAGCTTGGGACAGGGGGCTGAAAAACTGTTTTTT.